In this sample, the clone carrying this T cell receptor beta chain turned up many times. Ages ranged from roughly 18 to 100 years, with residence in about 24 US areas. Cohorts were determined from participant-reported clinical history. This record comes from a study of blood T cell repertoires in COVID-19. Turning to the study itself: There were acute and convalescent COVID-19 samples, and they came from the United States, Italy and Spain.

Original data processing: Reference gene primers were amplified, and this amplification served to estimate nucleated cell counts. Only in-frame clones appear in the TCRdb table, and some are missing; sequencing was by immunoSEQ multiplex PCR. Clone size and the V and J calls come from that table; the DNA yielded D and trimming. The repertoire includes 200,000 to 250,000 clones, roughly 86% of them detected once, and about a tenth sits in the top ten. Trimming cost V 3 bases and J 4 bases; bases outside gene matches: 4. Germline V gene sequence: CDR1 LGHDT, CDR2 YNNKEL (reference sequence). The CDR3 has 14 residues.

Input material: PBMCs or T cells enriched from blood (not recorded which). The genes are TRBV3-1 (or the pseudogene TRBV3-2) and TRBJ1-2; TRBD1 aligns across 8 bases. The sequence was collected from a man in his late teens or twenties with acute COVID-19. CDR3 in amino acids: CASSHDQGAYGYTF. CDR3 sequence (DNA): TGTGCCAGCAGCCATGACCAGGGGGCCTATGGCTACACCTTC.